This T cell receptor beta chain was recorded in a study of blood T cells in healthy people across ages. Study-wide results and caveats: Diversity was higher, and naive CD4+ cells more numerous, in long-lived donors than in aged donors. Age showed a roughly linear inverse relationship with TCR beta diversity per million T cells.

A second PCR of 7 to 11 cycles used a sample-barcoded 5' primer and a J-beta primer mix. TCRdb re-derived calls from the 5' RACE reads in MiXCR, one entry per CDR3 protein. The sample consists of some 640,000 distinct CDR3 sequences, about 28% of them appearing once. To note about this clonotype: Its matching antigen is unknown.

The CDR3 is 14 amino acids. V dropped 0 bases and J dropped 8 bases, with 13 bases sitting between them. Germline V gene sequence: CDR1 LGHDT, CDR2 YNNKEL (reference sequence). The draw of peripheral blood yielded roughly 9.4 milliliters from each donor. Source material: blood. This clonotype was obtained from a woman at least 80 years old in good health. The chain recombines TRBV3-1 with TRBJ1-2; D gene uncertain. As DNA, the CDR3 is TGTGCCAGCAGCCAAGATCGAGAGAGAGGGGGCTACACCTTC. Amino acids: CASSQDRERGGYTF. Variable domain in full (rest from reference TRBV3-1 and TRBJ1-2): DTAVSQTPKYLVTQMGNDKSIKCEQNLGHDTMYWYKQDSKKFLKIMFSYNNKELIINETVPNRFSPKSPDKAHLNLHINSLELGDSAVYFCASSQDRERGGYTFGSGTRLTVV.